These T cell receptor beta chains were read from a single sample in a study of shared clonotypes between healthy human individuals. Assay: immunoSEQ multiplex PCR; the TCRdb copy retains only in-frame clones and omits some. This repertoire shows roughly 2.4 million clones, nearly 97% found once; its top ten account for roughly 0.13%. The specimen sequenced was naive CD4+ T cells sorted from blood. The receptors were gathered from a young man in good health. CDR3s leave out the opening cysteine and the closing phenylalanine or tryptophan.

v_gene,j_gene,CDR3aa
TRBV9,TRBJ1-6,ASSVAGGNSPLH
TRBV7-6,TRBJ2-1,ASSKVLDDEQF
TRBV30,TRBJ2-2,AWSEQVNGELF
TRBV9,TRBJ2-2,ASSVRPGGELF
TRBV10-1,TRBJ2-2,ASSDRGTNTGELF
TRBV18,TRBJ1-1,ASSPGLDTEAF
TRBV29-1,TRBJ2-5,SVEGLFQETQY
TRBV11-2,TRBJ1-6,ASSEGQGGSPLH
TRBV19,TRBJ1-3,ASSITDGPPY
TRBV6-5,TRBJ2-3,ASSYDPTDTQY
TRBV6-6,TRBJ2-7,ASSYSRDRVYEQY
TRBV9,TRBJ2-5,ASSVSIGATQETQY
TRBV30,TRBJ2-1,AWSVVASGGGRRF
TRBV27,TRBJ1-5,ASSRTETGRRNQPQH
TRBV6-1,TRBJ2-7,ASRMKEGPYEQY
TRBV25-1,TRBJ1-3,ASSGRNTIY
TRBV18,TRBJ2-5,ASSLLDRDSETQY
TRBV19,TRBJ1-5,ASSPSGGGPQPQH
TRBV2,TRBJ1-5,ASTPRQVLTSNQPQH
TRBV6-6,TRBJ1-1,ASSDYMNTEAF
TRBV7-9,TRBJ2-3,ASSFTGLAGMRTDTQY
TRBV18,TRBJ2-3,ASLKGAGGSTDTQY
TRBV25-1,TRBJ1-1,ASTEGGVTEAF
TRBV5-1,TRBJ2-3,ASSPLGATDTQY
TRBV6-5,TRBJ1-1,ASTGIGTEAF
TRBV9,TRBJ1-2,ASTSNYGYT
TRBV6-5,TRBJ2-7,ASSYSTLSSYEQY
TRBV15,TRBJ2-3,ATSRGQAGGRTDTQY
TRBV21-1,TRBJ1-1,ASRDDRVNTEAF
TRBV2,TRBJ1-6,ASSDGQVNSPLH
TRBV19,TRBJ2-2,ASSNSGRITGELF
TRBV4-1,TRBJ2-1,ASSQLSGMSYNEQF
TRBV10-3,TRBJ1-1,AAQSQENTEAF
TRBV5-5,TRBJ2-7,ASSEVPRQGPYEQY
TRBV30,TRBJ2-7,AWGEGPYEQY
TRBV13,TRBJ2-7,ASTPRTGVYEQY
TRBV7-2,TRBJ1-1,ASSPLNPGTPNTEAF
TRBV25-1,TRBJ2-7,ASRIPGQGDHEQY
TRBV5-1,TRBJ1-2,ASSLASYPKGYT
TRBV6-6,TRBJ2-2,ASSPRQGSTGELF
TRBV6-1,TRBJ1-5,ASSETASVGVQPQH
TRBV30,TRBJ1-1,AWTAANTEAF
TRBV6-1,TRBJ2-1,ASSEARDSSYNEQF
TRBV19,TRBJ1-5,ASSISTGGYNQPQH